This T cell receptor (beta chain) was observed in a study of early stage breast cancer tumors. Study results and limitations: Compared with adjacent normal breast tissue, tumors showed around 2.5-fold greater T cell density and higher clonality. Enriched TCRB sequences shared across patients were mostly commonly generated sequences.

About this clone: What it binds is not known.

The CDR3 is made up of 13 amino acids. V was cut by 0 bases and J by 3 bases, with 6 bases left in between. CDR1 is SGHNT and CDR2 is YYREEE in the germline V gene (reference sequence). Each sample had two DNA replicates, about 0.52 ug blood or roughly 1.4 ug tissue. Sequenced by immunoSEQ multiplex PCR; TCRdb stores in-frame clones only, minus some. The sample contains approximately 39,000 clones, under 80% of which appear only once. The genes are TRBV5-4 and TRBJ1-2, with unresolved D. The origin of this receptor is a person in their sixties or seventies with breast cancer. Sequenced input: blood. The CDR3 region is CASSLGVYYGYTF. The CDR3 nucleotides read TGTGCCAGCAGCTTGGGTGTTTACTATGGCTACACCTTC. The full variable domain, its missing parts supplied by reference TRBV5-4 and TRBJ1-2, is ETGVTQSPTHLIKTRGQQVTLRCSSQSGHNTVSWYQQALGQGPQFIFQYYREEENGRGNFPPRFSGLQFPNYSSELNVNALELDDSALYLCASSLGVYYGYTFGSGTRLTVV.